The TCR beta chain under discussion was sequenced for a study of a mutant IDH1 vaccine in newly diagnosed glioma. On the study more broadly: Those enrolled had earlier been treated with radiotherapy, temozolomide, or both, mostly both.

Time point meaning: baseline, week 1 (first vaccination visit). Treatment: pre-vaccination baseline after standard-of-care therapy. Germline V CDR1 and CDR2: MDHEN, SYDVKM. The CDR3 covers 14 residues. Between the trimmed V and J ends, which lost 6 bases and 2 bases, there was a span of 12 bases. The assay was immunoSEQ multiplex PCR, and TCRdb's table has in-frame clones only and misses some. The repertoire consists of about 98,000 clones, with about 90% occurring once and the leading ten covering 0.56%. This sequence originates from a woman in her forties or fifties with glioma. V is TRBV28 and J is TRBJ2-3; unclear D gene. The material was PBMCs, obtained from a glioma patient treated with radiotherapy, temozolomide or both. The chain's CDR3 is CASSPFWATDTQYF. In nucleotides, the CDR3 is TGTGCCAGCAGCCCGTTCTGGGCCACAGATACGCAGTATTTT.